This T cell receptor beta chain appears in the sequencing data of a study of cytomegalovirus exposure and HLA in healthy donors. Trimming took off 9 bases at V and 1 base at J, with 10 bases between the two ends. The CDR3 loop spans 12 amino acids. As for the donors, each was a healthy bone marrow donor. The PCR ran on 60 Vbeta and 13 Jbeta primers. Profiled with immunoSEQ multiplex PCR; TCRdb holds only in-frame clones, not every one. The profile shows about 200,000 clones, approximately 86% of them singletons. Study-level results: A likely sequencing artifact accounted for one observed cluster of highly shared sequence variants. Compared with the approximately 680-donor mean, an Asian-associated ancestry cluster reportedly had fewer N-insertions, according to a later analysis. Per published accounts, TCR beta sequences correctly predicted the HLA-A and HLA-B alleles of most subjects.

This clone was recorded a few times. Its antigen is unidentified. The sample comprised PBMCs. The chain joins TRBV5-3 to TRBJ1-1; no firm D call. TRBV5-3 is an ORF, with its function uncertain. The sequence derives from a woman in her twenties or thirties in good health and CMV-seronegative. The DNA of the CDR3 is TGTGCCACCCCCCCAGAGAACACTGAAGCTTTCTTT. Protein product: CATPPENTEAFF.